The 21 T cell receptor beta chains below all came from one sample that was sequenced in a study of T cells in Graves' hyperthyroidism and ophthalmopathy (dated by TCRdb to about 2019). The library was built by means of multiplex PCR. The listed sequencing device is Illumina HiSeq 2000. The TCR beta CDR3 regions were amplified from RNA transcripts. The TCR CDR3 was subjected to a first round of RT-PCR using the HTBI primer set and the Qiagen OneStep RT-PCR kit. The raw public reads went through TCRdb reprocessing: fastp at Q25, MiXCR clone calling, in-frame beta chains kept. For every CDR3 protein sequence, its rows merge into one entry that carries the most common genes and DNA. The sample yields hundreds of thousands of distinct CDR3 sequences; 38% were counted once. The leading ten clones occupy roughly 8.3% of the sample. Sequenced material: blood. The receptors were sampled from a man between 18 and 29 years old with Graves' hyperthyroidism.

This clonotype was counted only a few times. In nucleotides, the CDR3 is TGTGCCAGCAGCTTAGGGACTAGCGGTTCTCGATGGGAGACCCAGTACTTC. This codes for CASSLGTSGSRWETQYF. The gene calls are TRBV7-9 and TRBJ2-5; 10 bases are shared with TRBD2. Per the germline V gene, CDR1 is SEHNR and CDR2 is FQNEAQ (reference sequence). The CDR3 length is 17 residues. J lost 5 bases, V lost 1 base, and 10 bases had no gene match.

In DNA form, the CDR3 reads TGTGCCAGCAGCCCGGCTCCGGGACTAGCGGGGGAAGAGACCCAGTACTTC. As protein: CASSPAPGLAGEETQYF. This chain links TRBV7-2 with TRBJ2-5, with 14 bases fitting TRBD2. V was pared by 5 bases and J by 3 bases, with 8 bases of the junction left unmatched. Germline assignment: CDR1 SGHTA and CDR2 FQGNSA. There are 17 residues in the CDR3.

This clonotype appeared a few times. The genes are TRBV9 and TRBJ1-2; 9 positions match TRBD1. The V and J ends lost 3 bases and 4 bases, in that order; junction bases with no gene match: 7. The CDR3 spans 15 residues. Per the germline V gene, CDR1 is SGDLS and CDR2 is YYNGEE. The CDR3 DNA reads as TGTGCCAGCAGCGCCACAGGGGGCGTGAGCTATGGCTACACCTTC. It specifies CASSATGGVSYGYTF.

This clonotype was seen at least ten times. This rearrangement joins TRBV29-1 to TRBJ2-5; D might be TRBD2 (6 bases). CDR3 length equals 13 residues. The germline gives CDR1 SQVTM, CDR2 ANQGSEA. V was clipped by 3 bases and J by 4 bases, with 12 bases between them. Here the CDR3 reads CSVEPNGGETQYF. The CDR3 nucleotides are TGCAGCGTTGAGCCGAACGGGGGAGAGACCCAGTACTTC.

Concerning this clonotype: A junction boundary mismatches the germline segment, possibly from a read error. The V gene is TRBV27, the J gene TRBJ1-6; 9 bases line up with TRBD1. From germline, CDR1 is MNHEY and CDR2 SMNVEV (reference sequence). There are 14 residues in the CDR3. CDR3 coding DNA: TGTACCAGCAGTTTTGGGACAGGGAGTTCACCCCTCCACTTT. Protein sequence: CTSSFGTGSSPLHF.

This sequence joins TRBV7-6 and TRBJ1-1; tentative D call: TRBD1 (6 bases). The CDR3 length is 15 residues. The V end lost 4 bases, the J end lost 1 base, and 13 bases lay between the germline ends. Germline V lookup: CDR1 SGHVS, CDR2 FNYEAQ. The CDR3 spells CASSWAGGANTEAFF. Written as DNA, the CDR3 is TGTGCCAGCAGCTGGGCCGGGGGGGCGAACACTGAAGCTTTCTTT. The variable domain in full, with the rest retrieved from reference TRBV7-6 and TRBJ1-1, is GAGVSQSPRYKVTKRGQDVALRCDPISGHVSLYWYRQALGQGPEFLTYFNYEAQQDKSGLPNDRFSAERPEGSISTLTIQRTEQRDSAMYRCASSWAGGANTEAFFGQGTRLTVV.

V gene TRBV2 combines with J gene TRBJ1-1; D ambiguous. CDR1 is SNHLY, CDR2 FYNNEI, per germline. This CDR3 comprises 16 residues. With 4 bases removed from V and 2 bases from J, the gap between germline ends came to 17 bases. The CDR3 loop reads CASSAPPASRNTEAFF. CDR3 DNA: TGTGCCAGCAGTGCCCCCCCAGCGAGCAGAAACACTGAAGCTTTCTTT.

The genes are TRBV14 and TRBJ2-7; D might be TRBD1 (5 bases). Trimming took off 8 bases at V and 2 bases at J, with 16 bases between the two ends. Germline values: CDR1 SGHDN, CDR2 FVKESK. The CDR3 extends over 14 amino acids. CDR3 sequence: CASSPTGPTYEQYF. CDR3 nucleotides: TGTGCCAGCTCACCAACAGGACCGACCTACGAGCAGTACTTC.

In this sample, this clonotype turned up many times. The chain links TRBV7-9 to TRBJ2-7; weak D call: TRBD1 (7 bases). V gave up 2 bases and J gave up 3 bases, with 17 bases separating them. The CDR3 is 16 residues long. Germline lookup yields CDR1 SEHNR and CDR2 FQNEAQ (reference sequence). The CDR3 nucleotides are TGTGCCAGCAGCTTAATCGGGGGACAGTCCTACTACGAGCAGTACTTC. As protein: CASSLIGGQSYYEQYF.

The V call is TRBV25-1, the J call TRBJ2-7; D is uncertain. The germline V gene encodes CDR1 MGHDK and CDR2 SYGVNS. The CDR3 loop spans 15 amino acids. V dropped 8 bases and J dropped 4 bases, with 21 bases sitting between them. The CDR3 spells CASSPSLGKEYEQYF. CDR3 bases: TGTGCCAGCTCACCATCCCTGGGGAAGGAGTACGAGCAGTACTTC.

This chain connects TRBV7-2 to TRBJ2-7; 9 bases map to TRBD2. Per germline, CDR1 SGHTA and CDR2 FQGNSA. V dropped 6 bases and J dropped 4; count of bases not matched to a gene: 10. The CDR3 is 15 residues long. CDR3 protein: CASRRRGGGDYEQYF. The CDR3 nucleotides read TGTGCCAGCAGGCGGAGGGGCGGGGGGGATTACGAGCAGTACTTC.

The genes are TRBV7-8 and TRBJ2-7; D may be TRBD1 (7 bases). The CDR3 extends over 17 amino acids. Trimming left V 1 base short and J 3 bases short, with 19 bases between. Germline loops: CDR1 SGHVS, CDR2 FQNEAQ. The CDR3 DNA reads as TGTGCCAGCAGCTTAGATCTTCAGGGGGGCTGGGGCTACGAGCAGTACTTC. Residues: CASSLDLQGGWGYEQYF.

This clonotype was seen more than once but under ten times. V is TRBV6-5 and J is TRBJ2-7; the D gene is possibly TRBD2 (5 bases). Trimming pared 8 bases from V and 4 bases from J, leaving 15 bases between. This CDR3 is built from 13 residues. Germline V gene lookup returns CDR1 MNHEY and CDR2 SVGAGI. The CDR3 is CASRRAGGYEQYF. In DNA form, the CDR3 reads TGTGCCAGCCGTCGGGCAGGAGGATACGAGCAGTACTTC.

This clonotype showed up many times. This rearrangement joins TRBV10-3 to TRBJ2-2, with 7 bases fitting TRBD1. CDR3 size: 14 residues. V shed 4 bases and J 4 bases; nucleotides not matched to a gene: 3. The germline CDR1 and CDR2 sequences are ENHRY and SYGVKD. The CDR3 here is CAISGGQSTGELFF. For the CDR3, the DNA is TGTGCCATCAGTGGGGGACAGAGCACCGGGGAGCTGTTTTTT.

This clonotype has just a few counts. The genes are TRBV29-1 and TRBJ2-7, with a possible D match to TRBD2 (6 bases). In germline, CDR1 is SQVTM, CDR2 ANQGSEA. Deletions cut 0 bases from V and 5 bases from J, with 17 bases between. CDR3 length: 15 residues. In DNA form, the CDR3 reads TGCAGCGTTGAAGATAGGGGACTTGCTACCGACGAGCAGTACTTC. It translates to CSVEDRGLATDEQYF.

In its sample, this clonotype was seen a few times. At one boundary the junction diverges from the germline segment, which might be a read error. The J gene is TRBJ2-2, the V gene TRBV5-8; D might be TRBD1 (5 bases). Germline V lookup: CDR1 SGHTS, CDR2 YDEGEE. The CDR3 is made up of 14 amino acids. The DNA of the CDR3 is TGCGCCAGCAGCCAAGATAAGGGGTCGGGGGAGCTGTTTTTT. This codes for CASSQDKGSGELFF.

The CDR3 is CASSLRGAVNQPQHF. CDR3 sequence (DNA): TGTGCCAGCAGCTTAAGGGGAGCCGTCAATCAGCCCCAGCATTTT. V gene TRBV7-2 combines with J gene TRBJ1-5, with D possibly TRBD1 on 5 matching bases. Germline CDR1 is SGHTA and CDR2 is FQGNSA. CDR3 size: 15 residues. With 2 bases removed from V and 3 bases from J, the gap between germline ends came to 11 bases.

The chain uses TRBV7-2 and TRBJ1-6; 10 bases are shared with TRBD1. CDR1 SGHTA and CDR2 FQGNSA come from the germline V gene. V lost 2 bases and J lost 7; bases outside the gene matches: 5. The CDR3 sequence is 16 residues long. The CDR3 bases are TGTGCCAGCAGCTTACGGACGGGACAGGGGAATTCACCCCTCCACTTT. As protein: CASSLRTGQGNSPLHF.

This clonotype was counted many times. This sequence joins TRBV19 and TRBJ1-1; D remains unclear. Germline V gene data show CDR1 as LNHDA and CDR2 as SQIVND (reference sequence). Between the trimmed V and J ends, which lost 3 bases and 6 bases, there was a span of 8 bases. The CDR3 extends over 12 amino acids. CDR3 DNA sequence: TGTGCCAGTAGTATCGGGTACGCTGAAGCTTTCTTT. Translated, it gives CASSIGYAEAFF. Complete variable domain (other parts from reference TRBV19 and TRBJ1-1): DGGITQSPKYLFRKEGQNVTLSCEQNLNHDAMYWYRQDPGQGLRLIYYSQIVNDFQKGDIAEGYSVSREKKESFPLTVTSAQKNPTAFYLCASSIGYAEAFFGQGTRLTVV.

This clonotype was recorded at least ten times. The genes are TRBV29-1 and TRBJ1-2, with D perhaps TRBD1 (6 bases). Germline V gene data show CDR1 as SQVTM and CDR2 as ANQGSEA. V lost 3 bases and J 7 bases, leaving 15 bases between the germline ends. The CDR3 covers 13 residues. CDR3 sequence: CSVEPTGALGYTF. The CDR3 region has the DNA TGCAGCGTTGAGCCGACGGGGGCTCTTGGCTACACCTTC. The whole variable domain, remainder taken from reference TRBV29-1 and TRBJ1-2, is SAVISQKPSRDICQRGTSLTIQCQVDSQVTMMFWYRQQPGQSLTLIATANQGSEATYESGFVIDKFPISRPNLTFSTLTVSNMSPEDSSIYLCSVEPTGALGYTFGSGTRLTVV.

The chain couples TRBV5-1 to TRBJ1-5; D gene ambiguous. V was cut by 0 bases and J by 0 bases, with 13 bases left in between. The CDR3 is made up of 17 amino acids. Germline V gene data show CDR1 as SGHRS and CDR2 as YFSETQ. The CDR3 loop reads CASSLVAGPYSNQPQHF. CDR3 in DNA: TGCGCCAGCAGCTTGGTGGCGGGCCCTTATAGCAATCAGCCCCAGCATTTT.